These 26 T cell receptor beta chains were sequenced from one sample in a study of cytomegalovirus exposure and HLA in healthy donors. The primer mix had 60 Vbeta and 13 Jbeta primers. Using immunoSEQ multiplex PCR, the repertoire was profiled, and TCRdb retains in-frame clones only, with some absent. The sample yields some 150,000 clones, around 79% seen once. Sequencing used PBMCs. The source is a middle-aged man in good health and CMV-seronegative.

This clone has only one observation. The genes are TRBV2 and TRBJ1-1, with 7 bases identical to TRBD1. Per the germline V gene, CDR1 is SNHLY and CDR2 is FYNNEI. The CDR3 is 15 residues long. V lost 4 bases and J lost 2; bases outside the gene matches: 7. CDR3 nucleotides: TGTGCCAGCAGTGTAGGGGGCGGTCTTAACACTGAAGCTTTCTTT. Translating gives CASSVGGGLNTEAFF. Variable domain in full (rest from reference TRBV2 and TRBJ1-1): EPEVTQTPSHQVTQMGQEVILRCVPISNHLYFYWYRQILGQKVEFLVSFYNNEISEKSEIFDDQFSVERPDGSNFTLKIRSTKLEDSAMYFCASSVGGGLNTEAFFGQGTRLTVV.

The CDR3 is CSVEDQSGGPYEQYF. CDR3 DNA sequence: TGCAGCGTTGAAGATCAGTCAGGGGGTCCATACGAGCAGTACTTC. The chain is built from TRBV29-1 and TRBJ2-7; 7 bases fit TRBD1. Trimming took 0 bases from V and 4 from J; bases not matched to a gene: 9. The CDR3 loop spans 15 amino acids. Per germline, CDR1 SQVTM and CDR2 ANQGSEA.

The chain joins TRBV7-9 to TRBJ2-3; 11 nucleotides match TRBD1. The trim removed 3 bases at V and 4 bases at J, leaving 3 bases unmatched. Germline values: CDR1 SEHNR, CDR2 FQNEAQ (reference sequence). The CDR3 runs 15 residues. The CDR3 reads CASSFGQGAADTQYF. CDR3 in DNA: TGTGCCAGCAGCTTCGGACAGGGGGCGGCAGATACGCAGTATTTT.

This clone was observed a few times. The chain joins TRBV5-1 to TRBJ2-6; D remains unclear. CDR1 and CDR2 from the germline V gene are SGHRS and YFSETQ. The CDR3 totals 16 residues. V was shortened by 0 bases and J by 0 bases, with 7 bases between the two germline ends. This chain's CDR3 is CASSLAPGSGANVLTF. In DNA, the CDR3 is TGCGCCAGCAGCTTGGCCCCAGGCTCTGGGGCCAACGTCCTGACTTTC.

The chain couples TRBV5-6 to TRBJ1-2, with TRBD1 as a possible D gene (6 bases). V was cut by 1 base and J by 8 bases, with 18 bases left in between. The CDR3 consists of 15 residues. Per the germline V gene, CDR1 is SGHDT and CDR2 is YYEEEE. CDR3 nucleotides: TGTGCCAGCAGCTTGAGGGACACAGGGCGAACCGGCTACACCTTC. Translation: CASSLRDTGRTGYTF.

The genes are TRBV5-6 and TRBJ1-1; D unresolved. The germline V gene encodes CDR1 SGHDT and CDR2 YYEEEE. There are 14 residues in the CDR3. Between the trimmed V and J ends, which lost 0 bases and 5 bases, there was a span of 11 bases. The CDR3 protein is CASSLAAAGTEAFF. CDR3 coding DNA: TGTGCCAGCAGCTTGGCGGCAGCGGGGACTGAAGCTTTCTTT.

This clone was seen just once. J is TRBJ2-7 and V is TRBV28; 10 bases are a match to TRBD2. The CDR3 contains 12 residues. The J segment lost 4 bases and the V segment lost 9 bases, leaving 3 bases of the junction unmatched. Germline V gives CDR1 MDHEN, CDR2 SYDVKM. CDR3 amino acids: CASGLAVYEQYF. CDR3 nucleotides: TGTGCCAGTGGACTAGCGGTGTACGAGCAGTACTTC.

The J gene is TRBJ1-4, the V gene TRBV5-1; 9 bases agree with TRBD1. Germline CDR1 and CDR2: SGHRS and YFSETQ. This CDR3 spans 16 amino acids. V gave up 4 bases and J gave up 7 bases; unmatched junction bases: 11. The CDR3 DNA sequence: TGCGCCAGCAGCCCGGAACCACAGGGGGCGGCTGAAAAACTGTTTTTT. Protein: CASSPEPQGAAEKLFF.

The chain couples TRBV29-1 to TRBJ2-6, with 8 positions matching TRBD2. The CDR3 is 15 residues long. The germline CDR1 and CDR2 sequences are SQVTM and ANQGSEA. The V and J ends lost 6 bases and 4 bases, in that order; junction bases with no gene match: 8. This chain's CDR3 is CSVGTRGPGANVLTF. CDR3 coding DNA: TGCAGCGTCGGGACTAGGGGTCCCGGGGCCAACGTCCTGACTTTC.

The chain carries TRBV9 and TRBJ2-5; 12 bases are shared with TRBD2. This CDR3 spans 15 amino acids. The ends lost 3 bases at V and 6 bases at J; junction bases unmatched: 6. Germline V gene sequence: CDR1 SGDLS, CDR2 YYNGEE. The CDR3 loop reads CASSAPGLAGKTQYF. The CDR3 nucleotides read TGTGCCAGCAGCGCGCCTGGACTAGCGGGAAAGACCCAGTACTTC. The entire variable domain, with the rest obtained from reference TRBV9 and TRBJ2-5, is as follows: DSGVTQTPKHLITATGQRVTLRCSPRSGDLSVYWYQQSLDQGLQFLIQYYNGEERAKGNILERFSAQQFPDLHSELNLSSLELGDSALYFCASSAPGLAGKTQYFGPGTRLLVL.

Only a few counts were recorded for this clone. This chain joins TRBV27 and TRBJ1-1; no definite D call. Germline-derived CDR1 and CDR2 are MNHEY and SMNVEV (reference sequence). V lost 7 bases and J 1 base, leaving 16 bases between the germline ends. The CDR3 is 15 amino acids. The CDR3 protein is CASTYEEVPNTEAFF. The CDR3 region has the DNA TGTGCCAGCACATATGAGGAGGTCCCGAACACTGAAGCTTTCTTT.

CDR3 bases: TGTGCCAGCAGTTTTACAGGGGGCGGGATCACTGAAGCTTTCTTT. Translating it yields CASSFTGGGITEAFF. This chain joins TRBV6-5 and TRBJ1-1; TRBD1 aligns across 9 bases. Looked up from germline, CDR1 is MNHEY and CDR2 is SVGAGI. The CDR3 loop spans 15 amino acids. The J segment lost 4 bases and the V segment lost 4 bases, leaving 7 bases of the junction unmatched.

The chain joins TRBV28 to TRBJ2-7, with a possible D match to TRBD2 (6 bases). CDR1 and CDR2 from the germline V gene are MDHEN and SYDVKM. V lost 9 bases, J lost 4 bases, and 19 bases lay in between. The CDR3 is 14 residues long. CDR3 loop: CASMQGGKGYEQYF. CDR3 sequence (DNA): TGTGCCAGTATGCAGGGAGGAAAGGGTTACGAGCAGTACTTC. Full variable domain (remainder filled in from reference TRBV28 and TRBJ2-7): DVKVTQSSRYLVKRTGEKVFLECVQDMDHENMFWYRQDPGLGLRLIYFSYDVKMKEKGDIPEGYSVSREKKERFSLILESASTNQTSMYLCASMQGGKGYEQYFGPGTRLTVT.

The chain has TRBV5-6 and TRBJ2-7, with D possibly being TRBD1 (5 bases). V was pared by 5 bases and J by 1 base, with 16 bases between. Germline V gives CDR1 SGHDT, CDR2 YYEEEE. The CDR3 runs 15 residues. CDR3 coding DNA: TGTGCCAGCAGGACAGCATTCCATCATTCCTACGAGCAGTACTTC. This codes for CASRTAFHHSYEQYF.

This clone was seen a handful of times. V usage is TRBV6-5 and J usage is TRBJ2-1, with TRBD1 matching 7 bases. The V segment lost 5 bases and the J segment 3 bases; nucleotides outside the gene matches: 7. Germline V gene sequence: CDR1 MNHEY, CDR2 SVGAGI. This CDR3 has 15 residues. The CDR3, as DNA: TGTGCCAGCAGTAGGACGGGACAGTACTACAATGAGCAGTTCTTC. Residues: CASSRTGQYYNEQFF.

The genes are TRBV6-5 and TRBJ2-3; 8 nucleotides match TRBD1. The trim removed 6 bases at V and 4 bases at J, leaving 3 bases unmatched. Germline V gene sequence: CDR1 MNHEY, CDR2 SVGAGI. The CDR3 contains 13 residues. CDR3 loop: CASSVDRADTQYF. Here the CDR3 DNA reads TGTGCCAGCAGCGTGGACAGGGCAGATACGCAGTATTTT.

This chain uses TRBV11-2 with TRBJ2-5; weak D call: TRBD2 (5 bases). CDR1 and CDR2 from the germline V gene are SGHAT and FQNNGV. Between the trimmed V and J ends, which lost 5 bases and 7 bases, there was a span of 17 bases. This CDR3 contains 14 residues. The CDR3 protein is CASSPVSTAGTQYF. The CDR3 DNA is TGTGCCAGCAGCCCCGTCTCAACGGCGGGGACCCAGTACTTC.

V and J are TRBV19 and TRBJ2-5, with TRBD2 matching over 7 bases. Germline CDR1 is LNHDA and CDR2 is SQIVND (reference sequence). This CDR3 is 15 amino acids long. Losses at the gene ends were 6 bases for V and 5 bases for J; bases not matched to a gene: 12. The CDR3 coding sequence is TGTGCCAGTAGCCCGACTAGCTCGTACGGGGAGACCCAGTACTTC. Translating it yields CASSPTSSYGETQYF.

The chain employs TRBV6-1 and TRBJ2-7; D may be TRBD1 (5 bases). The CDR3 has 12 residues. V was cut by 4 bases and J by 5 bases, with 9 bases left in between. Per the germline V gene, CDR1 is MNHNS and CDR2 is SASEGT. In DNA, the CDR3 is TGTGCCAGCAGTGGGACAAGAAACGAGCAGTACTTC. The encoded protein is CASSGTRNEQYF.

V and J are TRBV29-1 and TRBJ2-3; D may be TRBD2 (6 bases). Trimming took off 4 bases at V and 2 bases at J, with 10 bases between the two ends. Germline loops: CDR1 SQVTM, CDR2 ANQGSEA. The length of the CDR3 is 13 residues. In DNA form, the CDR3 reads TGCAGCGTTGTTGGCGGGGACACAGATACGCAGTATTTT. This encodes CSVVGGDTDTQYF.

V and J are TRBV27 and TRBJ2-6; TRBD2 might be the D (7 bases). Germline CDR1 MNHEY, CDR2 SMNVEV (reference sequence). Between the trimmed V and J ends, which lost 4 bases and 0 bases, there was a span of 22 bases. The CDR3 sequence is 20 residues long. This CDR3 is CASSSIWGQGRASGANVLTF. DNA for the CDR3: TGTGCCAGCAGTTCCATCTGGGGGCAGGGGAGGGCCTCTGGGGCCAACGTCCTGACTTTC.

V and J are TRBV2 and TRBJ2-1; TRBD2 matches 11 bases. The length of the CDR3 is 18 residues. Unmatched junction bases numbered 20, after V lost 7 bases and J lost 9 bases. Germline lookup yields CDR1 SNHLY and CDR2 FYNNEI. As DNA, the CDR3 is TGTGCCAGCATTCCTAAGGCCCCGCTAGCGGGGGGCATCGGTGAGCAGTTCTTC. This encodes CASIPKAPLAGGIGEQFF.

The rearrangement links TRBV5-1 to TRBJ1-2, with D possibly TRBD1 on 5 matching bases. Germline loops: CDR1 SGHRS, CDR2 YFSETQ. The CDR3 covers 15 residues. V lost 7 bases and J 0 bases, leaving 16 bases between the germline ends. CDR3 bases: TGCGCCAGCGTCCCTGGGGGGGGAACTAACTATGGCTACACCTTC. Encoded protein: CASVPGGGTNYGYTF.

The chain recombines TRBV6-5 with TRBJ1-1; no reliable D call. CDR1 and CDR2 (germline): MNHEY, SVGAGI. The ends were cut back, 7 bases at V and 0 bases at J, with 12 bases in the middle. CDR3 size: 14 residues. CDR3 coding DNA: TGTGCCAGCAAAGGCGGACTTTTGAACACTGAAGCTTTCTTT. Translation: CASKGGLLNTEAFF.

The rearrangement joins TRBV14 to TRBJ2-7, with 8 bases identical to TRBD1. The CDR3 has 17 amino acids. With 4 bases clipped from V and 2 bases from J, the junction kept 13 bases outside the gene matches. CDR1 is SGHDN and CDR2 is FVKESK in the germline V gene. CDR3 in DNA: TGTGCCAGCAGCCGACTCTCAGGGGGCTCCTTTACCTACGAGCAGTACTTC. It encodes CASSRLSGGSFTYEQYF. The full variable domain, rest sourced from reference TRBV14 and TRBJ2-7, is EAGVTQFPSHSVIEKGQTVTLRCDPISGHDNLYWYRRVMGKEIKFLLHFVKESKQDESGMPNNRFLAERTGGTYSTLKVQPAELEDSGVYFCASSRLSGGSFTYEQYFGPGTRLTVT.

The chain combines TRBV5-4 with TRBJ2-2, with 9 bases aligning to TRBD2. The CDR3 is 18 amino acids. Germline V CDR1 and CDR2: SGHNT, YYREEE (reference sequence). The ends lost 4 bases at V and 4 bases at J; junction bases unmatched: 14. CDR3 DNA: TGTGCCAGCAGCCTCCTTGTTCGCGGGGGGGCGGCCACCGGGGAGCTGTTTTTT. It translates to CASSLLVRGGAATGELFF.